The clone carrying this T cell receptor beta chain was detected many times. Time point noted: before trial treatment. This sample is drawn from a study of low-dose radiotherapy and immunotherapy resistance in tumors. Study in general: 1 Gy per fraction was delivered to Cohort 2 every two weeks, for 13 Gy total over 26 weeks.

First-strand cDNA used TRAV- and TRBV-specific primers, covering alpha and beta chains. TCRs were put through 20 PCR cycles of amplification with Phusion. A constant-region primer and the V-primer adapter served as the primer pair. In vitro transcription served to amplify the isolated mRNA. TCRdb reprocessed the reads via MiXCR and lists one record per CDR3 protein. The data show more than 85,000 distinct CDR3 sequences, 9% to 9.5% seen once. This CDR3 is built from 12 residues. The V gene's germline CDR1 is SGHRS and CDR2 YFSETQ. The ends lost 2 bases at V and 10 bases at J; junction bases unmatched: 3.

V is TRBV5-1 and J is TRBJ1-2, with TRBD1 matching 9 bases. The source was PBMCs, collected before treatment. This TCR was recovered from a male donor with prostate cancer. The CDR3 region has the DNA TGCGCCAGCAGCTTAGACAGGGGGGTCTACACCTTC. This sequence encodes CASSLDRGVYTF. Together with reference TRBV5-1 and TRBJ1-2, the CDR3 gives the full variable domain: KAGVTQTPRYLIKTRGQQVTLSCSPISGHRSVSWYQQTPGQGLQFLFEYFSETQRNKGNFPGRFSGRQFSNSRSEMNVSTLELGDSALYLCASSLDRGVYTFGSGTRLTVV.